Listed below are T cell receptor beta chains from one sample, sequenced in a study of blood T cell repertoires in COVID-19. The assay was immunoSEQ multiplex PCR, and TCRdb's table has in-frame clones only and misses some. The repertoire includes 160,000 or so clones, over 75% of them detected once, and 5% to 8.5% sits in the top ten. The sequenced sample was PBMCs or T cells enriched from blood (not recorded which). All receptors come from a woman between 50 and 59 years old who had recovered from COVID-19. Each CDR3 is given with its conserved first and last residue. Each record gives: clone size, CDR3 length, V gene, D gene, J gene, CDR3 protein, CDR3 DNA. A D gene is named only where the DNA matches it firmly. Clone size appears in some rows only: once, few, many, or a class for an expanded clone.

size: -; length: 16; V: TRBV19; D: -; J: TRBJ1-3; CDR3: CASSINSRGTGNTIYF; DNA: TGTGCCAGTAGTATTAACAGCAGGGGAACCGGAAACACCATATATTTT
size: -; length: 15; V: TRBV6-5; D: TRBD1; J: TRBJ1-4; CDR3: CASSYSGQRGEKLFF; DNA: TGTGCCAGCAGTTACTCGGGACAGAGGGGTGAAAAACTGTTTTTT
size: -; length: 15; V: TRBV7-2; D: TRBD2; J: TRBJ2-7; CDR3: CASTYRTSGPYEQYF; DNA: TGTGCCAGCACCTACCGGACTAGCGGCCCTTACGAGCAGTACTTC
size: -; length: 13; V: TRBV19; D: -; J: TRBJ1-1; CDR3: CASRPQGNTEAFF; DNA: TGTGCCAGTAGACCACAGGGGAACACTGAAGCTTTCTTT
size: -; length: 17; V: TRBV11-3; D: TRBD1; J: TRBJ1-6; CDR3: CASSFFSSDRGSSPLHF; DNA: TGTGCCAGCAGCTTTTTCTCCTCCGACAGGGGGAGTTCACCCCTCCACTTT
size: -; length: 18; V: TRBV11-2; D: TRBD2; J: TRBJ2-3; CDR3: CASSLVRLAGMSTDTQYF; DNA: TGTGCCAGCAGCTTAGTAAGACTAGCGGGGATGAGCACAGATACGCAGTATTTT
size: -; length: 11; V: TRBV25-1; D: -; J: TRBJ2-7; CDR3: CASSELSGMYF; DNA: TGTGCCAGCAGTGAATTATCAGGGATGTACTTC
size: -; length: 14; V: TRBV18; D: -; J: TRBJ2-7; CDR3: CASSPRVGGYEQYF; DNA: TGTGCCAGCTCACCACGGGTTGGCGGGTACGAGCAGTACTTC
size: -; length: 16; V: TRBV5-1; D: -; J: TRBJ2-2; CDR3: CASSLAPGRVAGELFF; DNA: TGCGCCAGCAGCTTGGCCCCGGGAAGGGTCGCCGGGGAGCTGTTTTTT
size: -; length: 13; V: TRBV5-6; D: -; J: TRBJ2-3; CDR3: CASSLVGYDTQYF; DNA: TGTGCCAGCAGCTTGGTCGGGTACGATACGCAGTATTTT
size: -; length: 15; V: TRBV6-1; D: -; J: TRBJ2-1; CDR3: CASSERGFKGNEQFF; DNA: TGTGCCAGCAGTGAAAGGGGTTTTAAGGGCAATGAGCAGTTCTTC
size: -; length: 15; V: TRBV9; D: TRBD1; J: TRBJ1-1; CDR3: CASSAGQGVNTEAFF; DNA: TGTGCCAGCAGCGCGGGACAGGGTGTGAACACTGAAGCTTTCTTT
size: -; length: 13; V: TRBV7-7; D: -; J: TRBJ1-5; CDR3: CASSRGADQPQHF; DNA: TGTGCTAGCAGCCGGGGGGCTGATCAGCCCCAGCATTTT
size: -; length: 15; V: TRBV7-2; D: TRBD1; J: TRBJ1-6; CDR3: CASSPRQGASSPLHF; DNA: TGTGCCAGCAGCCCTAGACAGGGGGCGTCTTCACCCCTCCACTTT
size: -; length: 18; V: TRBV12-2; D: -; J: TRBJ2-5; CDR3: CASRPEPGLAGEAETQYF; DNA: TGTGCAAGTCGCCCGGAACCGGGACTAGCGGGGGAGGCGGAGACCCAGTACTTC
size: -; length: 15; V: TRBV6-4; D: TRBD1; J: TRBJ2-7; CDR3: CASSDPTGVAYEQYF; DNA: TGTGCCAGCAGTGACCCGACAGGGGTGGCCTACGAGCAGTACTTC
size: -; length: 16; V: TRBV3-1/TRBV3-2; D: TRBD1; J: TRBJ2-7; CDR3: CASSQGGQGATYEQYF; DNA: TGTGCCAGCAGCCAAGGAGGACAGGGTGCCACCTACGAGCAGTACTTC
size: -; length: 12; V: TRBV7-4; D: TRBD1; J: TRBJ1-3; CDR3: CASSSHRGSIYF; DNA: TGTGCCAGCAGCTCCCACAGGGGGTCCATATATTTT
size: -; length: 16; V: TRBV4-3; D: TRBD2; J: TRBJ2-2; CDR3: CASSPREGLDTGELFF; DNA: TGCGCCAGCAGCCCGAGGGAGGGGTTGGACACCGGGGAGCTGTTTTTT
size: -; length: 13; V: TRBV19; D: TRBD1; J: TRBJ2-7; CDR3: CASSIIRGYEQYF; DNA: TGTGCCAGTAGTATAATCAGGGGGTACGAGCAGTACTTC
size: once; length: 11; V: TRBV6-2/TRBV6-3; D: -; J: TRBJ1-1; CDR3: CASSRNTEAFF; DNA: TGTGCCAGCAGTCGGAACACTGAAGCTTTCTTT
size: -; length: 14; V: TRBV11-2; D: -; J: TRBJ1-2; CDR3: CASSFGEGRSGYTF; DNA: TGTGCCAGCAGCTTCGGGGAGGGGAGGAGTGGCTACACCTTC
size: once; length: 16; V: TRBV7-2; D: -; J: TRBJ2-3; CDR3: CASSLGQRGVTDTQYF; DNA: TGTGCCAGCAGCCTGGGACAACGGGGGGTTACAGATACGCAGTATTTT
size: -; length: 14; V: TRBV6-2/TRBV6-3; D: -; J: TRBJ1-1; CDR3: CASSYNGALTEAFF; DNA: TGTGCCAGCAGTTATAATGGGGCACTGACTGAAGCTTTCTTT
size: once; length: 17; V: TRBV7-8; D: TRBD2; J: TRBJ2-3; CDR3: CASSPETSGPPGDTQYF; DNA: TGTGCCAGCAGCCCCGAGACTAGCGGGCCGCCCGGAGATACGCAGTATTTT
size: -; length: 15; V: TRBV5-1; D: -; J: TRBJ2-7; CDR3: CASRFGTPTPYEQYF; DNA: TGCGCCAGCAGGTTTGGGACTCCAACACCCTACGAGCAGTACTTC
size: -; length: 14; V: TRBV5-4; D: TRBD1; J: TRBJ2-7; CDR3: CASSLRQGSYEQYF; DNA: TGTGCCAGCAGCTTACGACAGGGGTCCTACGAGCAGTACTTC
size: -; length: 12; V: TRBV6-6; D: TRBD2; J: TRBJ2-7; CDR3: CASSPRLAGQYF; DNA: TGTGCCAGCAGTCCAAGACTAGCGGGGCAGTACTTC
size: -; length: 14; V: TRBV5-1; D: -; J: TRBJ1-1; CDR3: CASSLEYRNTEAFF; DNA: TGCGCCAGCAGCTTGGAGTACAGGAACACTGAAGCTTTCTTT
size: -; length: 15; V: TRBV11-2; D: TRBD2; J: TRBJ2-3; CDR3: CASSQLSGGVDTQYF; DNA: TGTGCCAGCAGCCAACTTAGCGGGGGGGTAGATACGCAGTATTTT
size: once; length: 17; V: TRBV19; D: -; J: TRBJ1-1; CDR3: CASNPGRHKLDSTEAFF; DNA: TGTGCCAGTAACCCTGGGAGGCACAAGTTAGATAGCACTGAAGCTTTCTTT
size: -; length: 12; V: TRBV19; D: -; J: TRBJ1-2; CDR3: CASSMADYGYTF; DNA: TGTGCCAGTAGTATGGCAGACTATGGCTACACCTTC
size: -; length: 13; V: TRBV24-1; D: -; J: TRBJ2-3; CDR3: CATSRQATDTQYF; DNA: TGTGCCACCAGCCGACAGGCCACAGATACGCAGTATTTT